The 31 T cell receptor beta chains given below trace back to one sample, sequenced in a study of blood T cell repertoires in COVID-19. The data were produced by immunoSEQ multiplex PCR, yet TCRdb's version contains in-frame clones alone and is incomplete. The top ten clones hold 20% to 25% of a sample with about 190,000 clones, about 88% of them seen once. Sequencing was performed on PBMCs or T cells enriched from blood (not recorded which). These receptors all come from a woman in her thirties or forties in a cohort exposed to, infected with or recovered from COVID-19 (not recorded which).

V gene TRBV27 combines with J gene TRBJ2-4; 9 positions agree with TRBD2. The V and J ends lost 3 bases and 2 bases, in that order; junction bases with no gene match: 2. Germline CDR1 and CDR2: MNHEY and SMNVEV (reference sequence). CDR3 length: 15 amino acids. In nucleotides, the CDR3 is TGTGCCAGCAGTTTGGCTAGCGGGACCAAAAACATTCAGTACTTC. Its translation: CASSLASGTKNIQYF.

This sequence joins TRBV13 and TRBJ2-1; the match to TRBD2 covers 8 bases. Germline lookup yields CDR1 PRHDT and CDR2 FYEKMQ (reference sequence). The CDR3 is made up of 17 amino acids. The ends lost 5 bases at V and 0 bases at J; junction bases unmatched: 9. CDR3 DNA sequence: TGTGCCAGCAGCACCCCTTTAGCGGGACGCTCCTACAATGAGCAGTTCTTC. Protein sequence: CASSTPLAGRSYNEQFF. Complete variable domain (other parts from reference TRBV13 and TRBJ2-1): AAGVIQSPRHLIKEKRETATLKCYPIPRHDTVYWYQQGPGQDPQFLISFYEKMQSDKGSIPDRFSAQQFSDYHSELNMSSLELGDSALYFCASSTPLAGRSYNEQFFGPGTRLTVL.

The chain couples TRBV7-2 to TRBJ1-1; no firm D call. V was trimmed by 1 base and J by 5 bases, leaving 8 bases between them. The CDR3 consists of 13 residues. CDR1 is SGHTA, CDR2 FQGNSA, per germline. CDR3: CASSLGGFTEAFF. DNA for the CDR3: TGTGCCAGCAGCTTAGGAGGGTTTACTGAAGCTTTCTTT. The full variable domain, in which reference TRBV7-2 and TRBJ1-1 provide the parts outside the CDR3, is GAGVSQSPSNKVTEKGKDVELRCDPISGHTALYWYRQSLGQGLEFLIYFQGNSAPDKSGLPSDRFSAERTGGSVSTLTIQRTQQEDSAVYLCASSLGGFTEAFFGQGTRLTVV.

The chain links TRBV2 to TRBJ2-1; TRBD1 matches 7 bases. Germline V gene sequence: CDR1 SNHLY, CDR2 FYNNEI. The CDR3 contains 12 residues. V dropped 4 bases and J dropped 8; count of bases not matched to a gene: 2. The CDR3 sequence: CASSAQGHEQFF. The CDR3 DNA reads TGTGCCAGCAGTGCACAGGGGCATGAGCAGTTCTTC.

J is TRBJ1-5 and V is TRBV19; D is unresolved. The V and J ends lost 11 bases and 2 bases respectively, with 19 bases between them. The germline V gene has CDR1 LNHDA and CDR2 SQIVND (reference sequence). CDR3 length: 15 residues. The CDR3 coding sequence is TGTGCCGGGTCGAGCCGGGAGGTAGGCAATCAGCCCCAGCATTTT. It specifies CAGSSREVGNQPQHF.

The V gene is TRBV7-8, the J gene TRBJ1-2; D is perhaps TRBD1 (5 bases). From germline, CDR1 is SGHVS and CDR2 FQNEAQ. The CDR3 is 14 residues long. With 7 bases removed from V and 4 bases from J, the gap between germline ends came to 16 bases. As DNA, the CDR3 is TGTGCCAGCACTAAACGGGGGGACCTCTATGGCTACACCTTC. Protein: CASTKRGDLYGYTF.

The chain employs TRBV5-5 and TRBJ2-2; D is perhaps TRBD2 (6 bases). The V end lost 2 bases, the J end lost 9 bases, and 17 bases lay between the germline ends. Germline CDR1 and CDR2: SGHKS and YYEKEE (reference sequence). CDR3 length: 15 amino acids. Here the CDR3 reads CASSFPGEGIRELFF. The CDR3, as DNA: TGTGCCAGCAGCTTCCCGGGGGAAGGAATTCGGGAGCTGTTTTTT.

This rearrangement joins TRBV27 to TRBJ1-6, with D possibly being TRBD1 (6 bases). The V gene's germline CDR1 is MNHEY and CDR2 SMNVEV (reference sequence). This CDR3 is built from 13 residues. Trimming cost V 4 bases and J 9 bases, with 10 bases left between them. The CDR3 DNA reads TGTGCCAGCAGTTACAGGGTTGGTTCACCCCTCCACTTT. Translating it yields CASSYRVGSPLHF.

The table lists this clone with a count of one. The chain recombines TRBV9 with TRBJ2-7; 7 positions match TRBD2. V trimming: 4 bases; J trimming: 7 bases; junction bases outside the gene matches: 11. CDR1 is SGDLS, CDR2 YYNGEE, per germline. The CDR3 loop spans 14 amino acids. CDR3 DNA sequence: TGTGCCAGCAGCCCCCTGTGGGGGGGAGAAGAGCAGTACTTC. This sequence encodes CASSPLWGGEEQYF.

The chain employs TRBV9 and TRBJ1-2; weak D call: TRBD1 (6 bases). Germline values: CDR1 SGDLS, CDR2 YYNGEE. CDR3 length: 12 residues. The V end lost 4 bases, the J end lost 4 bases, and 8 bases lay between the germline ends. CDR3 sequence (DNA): TGTGCCAGCAGCAACAGGGTCTATGGCTACACCTTC. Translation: CASSNRVYGYTF.

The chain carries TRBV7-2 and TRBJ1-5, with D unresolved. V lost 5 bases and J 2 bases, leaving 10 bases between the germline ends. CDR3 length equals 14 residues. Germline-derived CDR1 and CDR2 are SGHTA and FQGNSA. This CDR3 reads CASSPGWRNQPQHF. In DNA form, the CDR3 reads TGTGCCAGCAGCCCGGGTTGGCGCAATCAGCCCCAGCATTTT.

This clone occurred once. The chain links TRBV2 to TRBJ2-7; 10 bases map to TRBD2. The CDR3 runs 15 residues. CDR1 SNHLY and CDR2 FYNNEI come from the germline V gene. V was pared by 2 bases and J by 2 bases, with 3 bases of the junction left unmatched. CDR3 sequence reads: CASSELAGGTYEQYF. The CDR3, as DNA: TGTGCCAGCAGTGAATTAGCGGGGGGTACCTACGAGCAGTACTTC.

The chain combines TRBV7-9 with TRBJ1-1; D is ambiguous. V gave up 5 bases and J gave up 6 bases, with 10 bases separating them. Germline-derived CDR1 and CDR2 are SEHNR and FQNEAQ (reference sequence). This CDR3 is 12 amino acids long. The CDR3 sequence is CASSPNRAEAFF. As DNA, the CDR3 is TGTGCCAGCAGCCCCAACCGCGCTGAAGCTTTCTTT.

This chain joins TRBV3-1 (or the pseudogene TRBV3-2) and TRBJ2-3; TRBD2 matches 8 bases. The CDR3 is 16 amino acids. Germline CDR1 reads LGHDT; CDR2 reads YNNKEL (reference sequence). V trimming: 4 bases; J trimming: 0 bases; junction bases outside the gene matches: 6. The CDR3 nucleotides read TGTGCCAGCAGCCCCGGGGGGGGGATCAGCACAGATACGCAGTATTTT. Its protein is CASSPGGGISTDTQYF.

The CDR3 nucleotides read TGTGCCAGCAGCGTCGTCCGAGCGGCCGGGGAGCTGTTTTTT. It translates to CASSVVRAAGELFF. This sequence joins TRBV7-9 and TRBJ2-2; a weak D match, TRBD2 (5 bases). This CDR3 contains 14 residues. CDR1 and CDR2 (germline): SEHNR, FQNEAQ (reference sequence). V was pared by 5 bases and J by 6 bases, with 13 bases between.

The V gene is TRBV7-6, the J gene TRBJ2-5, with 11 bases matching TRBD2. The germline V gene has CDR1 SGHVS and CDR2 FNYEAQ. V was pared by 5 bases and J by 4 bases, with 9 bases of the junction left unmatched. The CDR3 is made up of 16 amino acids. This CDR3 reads CASSTSGTSGGETQYF. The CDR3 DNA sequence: TGTGCCAGCAGCACTTCCGGGACTAGCGGAGGAGAGACCCAGTACTTC.

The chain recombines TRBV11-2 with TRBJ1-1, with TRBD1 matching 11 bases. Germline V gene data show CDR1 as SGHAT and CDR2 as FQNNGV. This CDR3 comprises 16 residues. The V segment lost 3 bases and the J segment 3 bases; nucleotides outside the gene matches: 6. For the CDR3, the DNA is TGTGCCAGCAGCTTTGGGACAGGGGGAGAGGACACTGAAGCTTTCTTT. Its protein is CASSFGTGGEDTEAFF.

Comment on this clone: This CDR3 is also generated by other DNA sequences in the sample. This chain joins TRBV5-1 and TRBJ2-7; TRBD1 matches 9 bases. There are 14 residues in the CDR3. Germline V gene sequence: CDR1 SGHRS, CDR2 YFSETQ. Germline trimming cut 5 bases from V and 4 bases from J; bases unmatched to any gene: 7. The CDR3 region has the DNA TGCGCCAGCAGTGCCGGGACAGGGAGGTACGAGCAGTACTTC. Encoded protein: CASSAGTGRYEQYF.

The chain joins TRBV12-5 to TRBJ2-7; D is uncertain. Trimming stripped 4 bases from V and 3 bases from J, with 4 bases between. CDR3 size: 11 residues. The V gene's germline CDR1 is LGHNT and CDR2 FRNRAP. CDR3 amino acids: CASGSGYEQYF. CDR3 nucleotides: TGTGCTAGTGGTTCCGGCTACGAGCAGTACTTC.

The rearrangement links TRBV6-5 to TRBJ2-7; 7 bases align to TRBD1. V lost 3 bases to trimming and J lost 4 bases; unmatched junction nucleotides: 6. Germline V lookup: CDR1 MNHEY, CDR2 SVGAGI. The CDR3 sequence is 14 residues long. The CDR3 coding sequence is TGTGCCAGCAGTTATGACAGGGAAGTTTACGAGCAGTACTTC. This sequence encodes CASSYDREVYEQYF.

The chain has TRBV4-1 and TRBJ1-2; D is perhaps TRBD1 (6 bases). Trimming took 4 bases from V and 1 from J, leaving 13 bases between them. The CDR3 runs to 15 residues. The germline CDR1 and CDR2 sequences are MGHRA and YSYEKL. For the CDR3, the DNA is TGCGCCAGCAGCCTCCGACAGGATTATAACTATGGCTACACCTTC. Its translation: CASSLRQDYNYGYTF.

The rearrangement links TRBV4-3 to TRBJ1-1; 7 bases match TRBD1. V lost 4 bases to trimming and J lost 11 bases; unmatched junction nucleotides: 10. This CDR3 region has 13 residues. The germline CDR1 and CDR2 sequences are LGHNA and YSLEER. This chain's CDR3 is CASSPRRGGEAFF. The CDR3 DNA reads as TGCGCCAGCAGCCCAAGGAGAGGGGGCGAGGCTTTCTTT.

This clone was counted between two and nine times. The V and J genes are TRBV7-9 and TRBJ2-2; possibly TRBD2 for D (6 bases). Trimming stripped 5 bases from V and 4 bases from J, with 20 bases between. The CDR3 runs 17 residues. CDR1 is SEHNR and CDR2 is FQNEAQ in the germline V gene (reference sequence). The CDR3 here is CASSPPRGAIITGELFF. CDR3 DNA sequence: TGTGCCAGCAGCCCTCCGCGGGGTGCTATCATCACCGGGGAGCTGTTTTTT.

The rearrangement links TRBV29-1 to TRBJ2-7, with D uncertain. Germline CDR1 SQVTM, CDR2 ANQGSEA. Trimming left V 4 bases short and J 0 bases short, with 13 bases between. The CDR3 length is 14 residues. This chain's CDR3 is CSVGSRKSSYEQYF. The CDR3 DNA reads TGCAGCGTTGGGTCCAGGAAAAGCTCCTACGAGCAGTACTTC.

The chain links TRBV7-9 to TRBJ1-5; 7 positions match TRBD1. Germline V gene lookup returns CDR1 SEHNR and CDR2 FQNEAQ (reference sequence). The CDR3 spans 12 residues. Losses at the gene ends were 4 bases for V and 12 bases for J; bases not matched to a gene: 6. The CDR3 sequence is CASSSYHRGQHF. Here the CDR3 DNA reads TGTGCCAGCAGCTCGTACCACAGGGGCCAGCATTTT.

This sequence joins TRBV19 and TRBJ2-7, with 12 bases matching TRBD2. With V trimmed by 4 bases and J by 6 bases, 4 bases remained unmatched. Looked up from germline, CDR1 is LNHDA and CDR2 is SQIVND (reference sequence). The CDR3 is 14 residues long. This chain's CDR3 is CASSTRLAGAEQYF. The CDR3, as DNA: TGTGCCAGTAGTACCCGACTAGCGGGAGCCGAGCAGTACTTC.

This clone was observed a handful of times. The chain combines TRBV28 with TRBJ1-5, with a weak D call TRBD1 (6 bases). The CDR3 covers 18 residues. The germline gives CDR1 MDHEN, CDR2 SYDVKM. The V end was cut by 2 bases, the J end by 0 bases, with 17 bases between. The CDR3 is CASSLRDTHLNSNQPQHF. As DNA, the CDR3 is TGTGCCAGCAGTTTAAGGGACACGCACCTTAATAGCAATCAGCCCCAGCATTTT.

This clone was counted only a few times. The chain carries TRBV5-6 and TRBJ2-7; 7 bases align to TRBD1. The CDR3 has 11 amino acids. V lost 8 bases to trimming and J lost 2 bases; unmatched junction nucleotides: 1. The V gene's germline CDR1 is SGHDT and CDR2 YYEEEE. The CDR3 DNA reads TGTGCCAGTCAGGGGGCCTACGAGCAGTACTTC. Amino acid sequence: CASQGAYEQYF.

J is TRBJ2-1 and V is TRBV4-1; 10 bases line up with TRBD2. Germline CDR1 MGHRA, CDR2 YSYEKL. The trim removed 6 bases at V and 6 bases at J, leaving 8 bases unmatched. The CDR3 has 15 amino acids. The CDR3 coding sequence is TGCGCCAGCAGTCCTCTCCTAGCGGGGGTCAATGAGCAGTTCTTC. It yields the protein CASSPLLAGVNEQFF.

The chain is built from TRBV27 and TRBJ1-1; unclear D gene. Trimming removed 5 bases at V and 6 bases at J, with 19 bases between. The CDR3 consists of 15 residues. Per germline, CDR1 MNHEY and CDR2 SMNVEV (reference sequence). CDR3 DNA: TGTGCCAGCAGTCCAAACCCGGCGGGGAGCGCTGAAGCTTTCTTT. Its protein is CASSPNPAGSAEAFF.

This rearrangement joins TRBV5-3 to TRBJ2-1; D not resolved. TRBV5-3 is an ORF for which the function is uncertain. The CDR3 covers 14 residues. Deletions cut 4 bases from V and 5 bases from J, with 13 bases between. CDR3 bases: TGTGCCAGAAGCCTTGCAGCGCGGCACAATGAGCAGTTCTTC. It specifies CARSLAARHNEQFF.